This TCR beta chain originates from a study of vaccination and CD4 T cells after COVID-19. Overall study context: Each control culture was treated with a CEFX pool, an HIV-1 Nef pool, or no peptide. General study results and limits: For convalescent patients, a median roughly 87% of reactive clones surfaced exclusively after vaccination.

Sequencing of the DNA from cultured CD4+ T cells was carried out with the Oncomine TCR Beta short-read assay. From CD4+ T cells that had been cultured, genomic DNA was extracted. TCRdb fed the PCR reads into MiXCR, producing one record per CDR3 protein. The sample gives about 19,000 distinct CDR3 sequences, approximately 50% of which show up once; about 9.8% is in the top ten. The CDR3 is 14 amino acids. Notes on this clonotype: The antigen remains undetermined.

Treatment in this sample: roughly 10-day PBMC culture with coronavirus spike peptide pools or control peptides (ViraFEST assay). The TCR comes from a human donor who had recovered from COVID-19. Sequencing was performed on CD4+ T cells from blood, cultured in vitro, taken after SARS-CoV-2 vaccination. The chain links TRBV21-1 to TRBJ1-2; the table assigns TRBD1, which was not confirmed against the DNA. TRBV21-1 is deemed a pseudogene. The CDR3 protein is CASTPLPALYGYTF. The CDR3 DNA reads TGTGCCAGCACTCCTCTCCCTGCGCTCTATGGCTACACCTTC.